Shown below are 16 T cell receptor beta chains from a single sample sequenced in a study of T cells after posttransplantation cyclophosphamide. Only in-frame clones appear in the TCRdb table, and some are missing; sequencing was by immunoSEQ multiplex PCR. The sample yields 15,000 to 20,000 clones, roughly 80% seen once. Control samples came 1 year after myeloablative marrow transplants with methotrexate plus calcineurin inhibitor. The sequencing here drew on PBMCs, taken around 410 days after allogeneic stem cell transplant with calcineurin inhibitor and methotrexate. The receptors stem from a male patient between 25 and 39 years old who received an allogeneic stem cell transplant from an unrelated donor, was CMV-positive, and had acute and chronic GVHD. Some T cells could come from the graft donor.

The chain carries TRBV19 and TRBJ2-1, with 9 bases identical to TRBD2. In germline, CDR1 is LNHDA, CDR2 SQIVND (reference sequence). The CDR3 covers 15 residues. Losses at the gene ends were 3 bases for V and 4 bases for J; bases not matched to a gene: 4. CDR3 in DNA: TGTGCCAGTAGTATCCGCAGCGGGGGGTACAATGAGCAGTTCTTC. It codes for CASSIRSGGYNEQFF. Drawing the rest from reference TRBV19 and TRBJ2-1, the complete variable domain is DGGITQSPKYLFRKEGQNVTLSCEQNLNHDAMYWYRQDPGQGLRLIYYSQIVNDFQKGDIAEGYSVSREKKESFPLTVTSAQKNPTAFYLCASSIRSGGYNEQFFGPGTRLTVL.

V usage is TRBV27 and J usage is TRBJ2-1, with D possibly being TRBD2 (5 bases). From germline, CDR1 is MNHEY and CDR2 SMNVEV (reference sequence). Trimming stripped 6 bases from V and 3 bases from J, with 6 bases between. The CDR3 totals 12 residues. The CDR3 sequence: CASRRDYNEQFF. The CDR3, as DNA: TGTGCCAGCAGACGGGACTACAATGAGCAGTTCTTC.

The rearrangement links TRBV6-6 to TRBJ1-2; 7 bases match TRBD1. Germline values: CDR1 MNHNY, CDR2 SVGAGI (reference sequence). This CDR3 has 13 residues. Trimming took 4 bases from V and 8 from J; bases not matched to a gene: 7. CDR3 bases: TGTGCCAGCAGTTTGATGACAGGGTGGGGCTACACCTTC. Its translation: CASSLMTGWGYTF.

The chain employs TRBV7-2 and TRBJ1-1, with unresolved D. Trimming shortened V by 5 bases and J by 4 bases, and 11 bases separated the two germline ends. Germline loops: CDR1 SGHTA, CDR2 FQGNSA. The CDR3 sequence is 13 residues long. CDR3: CASSRGRSTEAFF. The CDR3 DNA reads TGTGCCAGCAGCCGAGGAAGGAGCACTGAAGCTTTCTTT.

The chain has TRBV28 and TRBJ2-3; D unresolved. The CDR3 is 13 amino acids. The V end lost 5 bases, the J end lost 4 bases, and 10 bases lay between the germline ends. The germline gives CDR1 MDHEN, CDR2 SYDVKM. The CDR3, as DNA: TGTGCCAGCAGTACGAATCAGGCAGATACGCAGTATTTT. Translation gives CASSTNQADTQYF. Full variable domain (outside the CDR3, taken from reference TRBV28 and TRBJ2-3): DVKVTQSSRYLVKRTGEKVFLECVQDMDHENMFWYRQDPGLGLRLIYFSYDVKMKEKGDIPEGYSVSREKKERFSLILESASTNQTSMYLCASSTNQADTQYFGPGTRLTVL.

About this clone itself: Other DNA sequences of this sample code for an identical CDR3. This chain connects TRBV4-1 to TRBJ1-2, with a tentative D call TRBD1 (5 bases). V was shortened by 1 base and J by 3 bases, with 9 bases between the two germline ends. The CDR3 extends over 14 amino acids. In germline, CDR1 is MGHRA, CDR2 YSYEKL. CDR3 in DNA: TGCGCCAGCAGCCAAGGGCGGGGGTACTATGGCTACACCTTC. Its protein is CASSQGRGYYGYTF.

V gene TRBV5-6 combines with J gene TRBJ1-2; 10 bases line up with TRBD1. The length of the CDR3 is 13 residues. With V trimmed by 4 bases and J by 6 bases, 3 bases remained unmatched. Germline-derived CDR1 and CDR2 are SGHDT and YYEEEE. The CDR3 DNA follows: TGTGCCAGCAGCCTCGGGACAGGGGATGGCTACACCTTC. Amino acid sequence: CASSLGTGDGYTF.

The CDR3 sequence: CASSLTTLVDEQYF. CDR3 DNA: TGTGCCAGCAGCTTAACGACTCTGGTAGACGAGCAGTACTTC. J is TRBJ2-7 and V is TRBV7-6; no clear D. Trimming pared 2 bases from V and 5 bases from J, leaving 13 bases between. From germline, CDR1 is SGHVS and CDR2 FNYEAQ. The CDR3 extends over 14 amino acids.

The chain carries TRBV7-9 and TRBJ2-2; TRBD2 matches 9 bases. The CDR3 is 14 amino acids. With V trimmed by 6 bases and J by 2 bases, 1 base remained unmatched. Germline CDR1 SEHNR, CDR2 FQNEAQ (reference sequence). The CDR3 bases are TGTGCCAGCAGTAGCGGGGGAAACACCGGGGAGCTGTTTTTT. It specifies CASSSGGNTGELFF.

V and J are TRBV7-8 and TRBJ1-5, with a tentative D call TRBD1 (6 bases). Germline values: CDR1 SGHVS, CDR2 FQNEAQ. CDR3 length: 16 residues. V lost 5 bases and J 0 bases, leaving 14 bases between the germline ends. CDR3 amino acids: CASSPDRPYSNQPQHF. DNA of the CDR3: TGTGCCAGCAGCCCTGACAGGCCTTATAGCAATCAGCCCCAGCATTTT.

The chain couples TRBV29-1 to TRBJ1-5; TRBD1 aligns across 8 bases. V trimming: 4 bases; J trimming: 4 bases; junction bases outside the gene matches: 9. The germline CDR1 and CDR2 sequences are SQVTM and ANQGSEA. The CDR3 contains 15 residues. CDR3 in amino acids: CSVVDRGLGNQPQHF. The CDR3, as DNA: TGCAGCGTTGTCGACAGGGGACTTGGGAATCAGCCCCAGCATTTT.

This clone was detected once. The chain uses TRBV7-3 and TRBJ2-7; D unresolved. From germline, CDR1 is SGHTA and CDR2 FQGTGA. This CDR3 contains 14 residues. Trimming took off 4 bases at V and 4 bases at J, with 14 bases between the two ends. CDR3 amino acids: CASSSINSLYEQYF. Written as DNA, the CDR3 is TGTGCCAGCAGCTCTATCAATAGCTTGTACGAGCAGTACTTC.

The chain has TRBV6-5 and TRBJ1-2, with a weak D call TRBD1 (5 bases). V lost 6 bases and J lost 5, with 16 bases in between. The CDR3 loop spans 14 amino acids. In germline, CDR1 is MNHEY, CDR2 SVGAGI. The CDR3 coding sequence is TGTGCCAGCAGCACCGGCGGGGGGGGGTATGGCTACACCTTC. The encoded protein is CASSTGGGGYGYTF.

The chain couples TRBV7-3 to TRBJ2-4; 8 bases fit TRBD1. Unmatched junction bases numbered 11, after V lost 8 bases and J lost 11 bases. This CDR3 is 13 amino acids long. Germline-derived CDR1 and CDR2 are SGHTA and FQGTGA. The CDR3 is CASGPDRAPLQYF. CDR3 coding DNA: TGTGCCAGCGGCCCGGACAGGGCCCCCCTTCAGTACTTC.

This clone was seen just once. In DNA, the CDR3 is TGTGCCAGCAGCTCTTCTCCTAACTATGGCTACACCTTC. This gives the protein CASSSSPNYGYTF. The V gene is TRBV6-6, the J gene TRBJ1-2; D unresolved. Trimming cost V 6 bases and J 0 bases, with 8 bases left between them. The CDR3 contains 13 residues. Germline V gene sequence: CDR1 MNHNY, CDR2 SVGAGI (reference sequence).

The gene calls are TRBV18 and TRBJ1-2; the match to TRBD1 covers 10 bases. V trimming: 2 bases; J trimming: 8 bases; junction bases outside the gene matches: 5. CDR1 is KGHSH, CDR2 LQKENI, per germline. The CDR3 covers 14 residues. The CDR3 region has the DNA TGTGCCAGCTCACCATATGGACAGGGGGACGGCTACACCTTC. Translating gives CASSPYGQGDGYTF.